Described below is a single TCR beta chain sequence and its context. The data belong to a study of T cell repertoires in cytomegalovirus infection. Study summary: The public TCR beta signatures pointed to both CMV infection and matching HLA type.

TCRdb analysed the reads with MiXCR anew, one entry per CDR3 protein. The sample carries about 490,000 distinct CDR3 sequences, approximately 11% recorded once. Sequencing used PBMCs. The sequence was obtained from a human donor in good health (CMV status not recorded). Some clones in this sample may be carry-over from other donors' samples.

In DNA form, the CDR3 reads TGTGCCAGCTCTCCCTCCGAGACTCTCCTCTCTGGAAACACCATATATTTT. The encoded protein is CASSPSETLLSGNTIYF. The chain uses TRBV18 and TRBJ1-3; D call uncertain. The ends were cut back, 6 bases at V and 0 bases at J, with 18 bases in the middle. The CDR3 contains 17 residues. CDR1 is KGHSH, CDR2 LQKENI, per germline.